Each of the 9 T cell receptor beta chains below was sequenced from the same sample in a study of T cell responses to AZD1222 COVID-19 vaccine. Some clones are missing from TCRdb's copy, which holds only in-frame ones; the method was immunoSEQ multiplex PCR. The top ten clones hold around 4.5% of a sample with about 110,000 clones, 80% to 90% of them seen once. Sequenced material: peripheral blood, taken 28 days after the second AZD1222 dose. These receptors were taken from an adult who received the AZD1222 COVID-19 vaccine.

The rearrangement uses TRBV30 and TRBJ1-3, with D unresolved. The CDR3 has 14 amino acids. Looked up from germline, CDR1 is GTSNPN and CDR2 is SVGIG (reference sequence). V was trimmed by 1 base and J by 0 bases, leaving 7 bases between them. CDR3 protein: CAWSAGDSGNTIYF. The CDR3 DNA sequence: TGTGCCTGGAGTGCCGGGGACTCTGGAAACACCATATATTTT.

The V call is TRBV9, the J call TRBJ2-6, with D perhaps matching TRBD1 or TRBD2 (5 bases each). In germline, CDR1 is SGDLS, CDR2 YYNGEE. The germline V and J ends were trimmed by 4 bases and 4 bases, with 21 bases remaining between them. This CDR3 contains 18 residues. CDR3 DNA: TGTGCCAGCAGCAAAGGGGACCTTTTAAGCTCGGGGGCCAACGTCCTGACTTTC. Encoded protein: CASSKGDLLSSGANVLTF.

This sequence joins TRBV20-1 and TRBJ1-1; 7 positions match TRBD1. The CDR3 consists of 15 residues. The V and J ends lost 5 bases and 0 bases, in that order; junction bases with no gene match: 9. Germline V gene sequence: CDR1 DFQATT, CDR2 SNEGSKA (reference sequence). CDR3 bases: TGCAGTGCTCGTGCCCTGGGACAGCTGAACACTGAAGCTTTCTTT. Protein: CSARALGQLNTEAFF.

The J gene is TRBJ1-1, the V gene TRBV19; the D is unclear. The CDR3 contains 14 residues. CDR1 and CDR2 (germline): LNHDA, SQIVND (reference sequence). The V end lost 3 bases, the J end lost 4 bases, and 12 bases lay between the germline ends. The CDR3 DNA is TGTGCCAGTAGTATCAACGAGGAAGGCACTGAAGCTTTCTTT. This sequence encodes CASSINEEGTEAFF.

The chain combines TRBV11-3 with TRBJ2-2, with 8 bases that match TRBD2. Trimming took 5 bases from V and 4 from J; bases not matched to a gene: 3. CDR1 is SGHNT and CDR2 is YENEEA in the germline V gene. This CDR3 comprises 14 residues. CDR3 residues: CASSRAGVTGELFF. CDR3 sequence (DNA): TGTGCCAGCAGCAGAGCGGGAGTCACCGGGGAGCTGTTTTTT.

The gene calls are TRBV3-1 (or the pseudogene TRBV3-2) and TRBJ1-5; 7 bases line up with TRBD1. V was pared by 1 base and J by 8 bases, with 5 bases of the junction left unmatched. The CDR3 runs 14 residues. CDR1 LGHDT and CDR2 YNNKEL come from the germline V gene (reference sequence). The CDR3 DNA reads as TGTGCCAGCAGCCAAGGACAGGGCTTTGAGCCCCAGCATTTT. Translating it yields CASSQGQGFEPQHF.

V is TRBV12-3 or TRBV12-4 and J is TRBJ2-3; D not resolved. The V end was cut by 0 bases, the J end by 0 bases, with 1 base between. This CDR3 region has 13 residues. In DNA form, the CDR3 reads TGTGCCAGCAGTTTAGCTAGCACAGATACGCAGTATTTT. Translation: CASSLASTDTQYF.

V and J are TRBV6-1 and TRBJ2-3; 9 positions match TRBD1. The CDR3 consists of 15 residues. After removal of 3 bases from V and 7 bases from J, the junction contained 8 bases not matched to a gene. Germline V gives CDR1 MNHNS, CDR2 SASEGT. In DNA form, the CDR3 reads TGTGCCAGCAGTGACGGAACAGGGGGCGTTAATACGCAGTATTTT. Translating gives CASSDGTGGVNTQYF.

The chain has TRBV11-3 and TRBJ2-1; TRBD2 matches at 9 bases. The CDR3 loop spans 15 amino acids. With 5 bases clipped from V and 4 bases from J, the junction kept 6 bases outside the gene matches. Per the germline V gene, CDR1 is SGHNT and CDR2 is YENEEA. CDR3 residues: CASSPRGRGYNEQFF. CDR3 bases: TGTGCCAGCAGCCCACGCGGGAGGGGTTACAATGAGCAGTTCTTC. Supplemented by reference TRBV11-3 and TRBJ2-1, the full variable domain reads EAGVVQSPRYKIIEKKQPVAFWCNPISGHNTLYWYLQNLGQGPELLIRYENEEAVDDSQLPKDRFSAERLKGVDSTLKIQPAELGDSAVYLCASSPRGRGYNEQFFGPGTRLTVL.